Shown below are 11 T cell receptor beta chains from a single sample sequenced in a study of blood T cell repertoires in COVID-19 (TCRdb year 2020). Preparation of the library involved the immunoSEQ multiplex PCR assay. What TCRdb holds here is the immuneACCESS table cut down to in-frame rearrangements. Part of the clones is not present; checked against another copy, under half of the missing clones reflect an unresolved V gene, and the others are unexplained. The sample table shows some 140,000 clones, and roughly 80% are seen once. The biggest ten clones account for roughly a sixth of the sample. Sequences were obtained from peripheral blood. The receptors come from a woman at least 80 years old with acute or convalescent COVID-19.

The V and J genes are TRBV6-6 and TRBJ1-1; D unclear. The CDR3 loop spans 11 amino acids. CDR1 and CDR2 from the germline V gene are MNHNY and SVGAGI (reference sequence). V lost 2 bases and J 7 bases, leaving 5 bases between the germline ends. CDR3 sequence reads: CASSYDYEAFF. CDR3 bases: TGTGCCAGCAGTTACGACTATGAAGCTTTCTTT.

This chain links TRBV6-2 or TRBV6-3 with TRBJ1-6, with a possible D match to TRBD1 (5 bases). This CDR3 contains 16 residues. V was trimmed by 4 bases and J by 7 bases, leaving 17 bases between them. Per germline, CDR1 MNHEY and CDR2 SVGEGT. The DNA for the CDR3 is TGTGCCAGCAGTTTTACGGGACGGGAGCCCAATTCACCCCTCCACTTT. It yields the protein CASSFTGREPNSPLHF.

This chain uses TRBV7-2 with TRBJ1-1, with no clear D. V was clipped by 5 bases and J by 9 bases, with 13 bases between them. Germline CDR1 SGHTA, CDR2 FQGNSA. This CDR3 contains 12 residues. The CDR3 reads CASSLPGAQAFF. CDR3 DNA sequence: TGTGCCAGCAGCCTCCCGGGTGCACAAGCTTTCTTT.

The gene calls are TRBV14 and TRBJ2-4; D might be TRBD1 (8 bases). V gave up 4 bases and J gave up 4 bases, with 17 bases separating them. The germline gives CDR1 SGHDN, CDR2 FVKESK. This CDR3 spans 16 amino acids. CDR3 nucleotides: TGTGCCAGCAGCCCCCGACAGGGGAGGGCGAAAAACATTCAGTACTTC. Amino acid sequence: CASSPRQGRAKNIQYF. The full variable domain, its missing parts supplied by reference TRBV14 and TRBJ2-4, is EAGVTQFPSHSVIEKGQTVTLRCDPISGHDNLYWYRRVMGKEIKFLLHFVKESKQDESGMPNNRFLAERTGGTYSTLKVQPAELEDSGVYFCASSPRQGRAKNIQYFGAGTRLSVL.

The table lists this clone with a few counts. The chain combines TRBV7-2 with TRBJ2-3, with a possible D match to TRBD2 (7 bases). The germline V gene encodes CDR1 SGHTA and CDR2 FQGNSA. The V end was cut by 8 bases, the J end by 3 bases, with 18 bases between. The length of the CDR3 is 15 residues. The CDR3 region is CASQMGGLRTDTQYF. CDR3 DNA sequence: TGTGCCAGCCAGATGGGGGGGCTGAGAACAGATACGCAGTATTTT.

This clone was seen only a few times. The chain uses TRBV14 and TRBJ1-3, with D unresolved. CDR1 and CDR2 from the germline V gene are SGHDN and FVKESK. The germline V and J ends were trimmed by 4 bases and 0 bases, with 10 bases remaining between them. This CDR3 region has 15 residues. The CDR3 is CASSPRLSSGNTIYF. CDR3 bases: TGTGCCAGCAGCCCCCGTCTCAGCTCTGGAAACACCATATATTTT.

V usage is TRBV5-6 and J usage is TRBJ2-7; TRBD1 aligns across 7 bases. Losses at the gene ends were 0 bases for V and 6 bases for J; bases not matched to a gene: 12. The CDR3 totals 16 residues. CDR1 and CDR2 (germline): SGHDT, YYEEEE. CDR3 region: CASSLAIVEGGGEQYF. Written as DNA, the CDR3 is TGTGCCAGCAGCTTGGCTATTGTAGAAGGGGGCGGCGAGCAGTACTTC. Drawing the rest from reference TRBV5-6 and TRBJ2-7, the complete variable domain is DAGVTQSPTHLIKTRGQQVTLRCSPKSGHDTVSWYQQALGQGPQFIFQYYEEEERQRGNFPDRFSGHQFPNYSSELNVNALLLGDSALYLCASSLAIVEGGGEQYFGPGTRLTVT.

The chain recombines TRBV6-2 or TRBV6-3 with TRBJ1-5; D may be TRBD1 (6 bases). This CDR3 comprises 15 residues. The germline V gene encodes CDR1 MNHEY and CDR2 SVGEGT. V was clipped by 6 bases and J by 5 bases, with 17 bases between them. CDR3 sequence reads: CASSSELTGYQPQHF. The CDR3 coding sequence is TGTGCCAGCAGCTCCGAATTGACAGGTTATCAGCCCCAGCATTTT.

This clone occurred a few times. The chain couples TRBV19 to TRBJ1-2; D call uncertain. Germline CDR1 reads LNHDA; CDR2 reads SQIVND (reference sequence). V dropped 3 bases and J dropped 3 bases, with 11 bases sitting between them. This CDR3 region has 14 residues. CDR3 DNA: TGTGCCAGTAGTATGTCGCAGGACTACTATGGCTACACCTTC. Translation: CASSMSQDYYGYTF.

CDR3 region: CASSVAPTGAMNTEAFF. The CDR3 DNA reads TGTGCCAGCAGCGTAGCCCCGACAGGAGCGATGAACACTGAAGCTTTCTTT. This chain uses TRBV9 with TRBJ1-1, with a possible D match to TRBD1 (6 bases). This CDR3 contains 17 residues. Germline CDR1 is SGDLS and CDR2 is YYNGEE. V lost 0 bases and J lost 0, with 15 bases in between.

The chain uses TRBV6-5 and TRBJ1-2; TRBD1 agrees at 9 bases. Germline CDR1 and CDR2: MNHEY and SVGAGI. V dropped 6 bases and J dropped 4; count of bases not matched to a gene: 9. This CDR3 is 15 amino acids long. In DNA, the CDR3 is TGTGCCAGCAGGCTGGGACAGGGCTCCGGCTATGGCTACACCTTC. This encodes CASRLGQGSGYGYTF.